This T cell receptor beta chain is drawn from a study of cytomegalovirus exposure and HLA in healthy donors. Trimming removed 9 bases from V and 4 bases from J, with 14 bases in between. This CDR3 contains 13 residues. Germline V gives CDR1 KGHSH, CDR2 LQKENI. Vbeta (60) and Jbeta (13) primers were used in the PCR. TCRdb keeps only in-frame clones here, not all; method: immunoSEQ multiplex PCR. This sample carries 110,000 to 150,000 clones, 84% of them seen once, and the ten largest clones take almost 2.5%. This chain links TRBV18 with TRBJ2-3; TRBD2 is a possible D gene (6 bases). Specimen: PBMCs. This clonotype originated in a boy between 2 and 10 years old in good health and CMV-seronegative. The DNA of the CDR3 is TGTGCCAGTCAAATGACTAGGGCAGATACGCAGTATTTT. Amino acid sequence: CASQMTRADTQYF.